This TCR beta chain was retrieved from a study of cytomegalovirus exposure and HLA in healthy donors. Regarding the study as a whole: Most TCR beta V segments were productive about 87% or about 30% of the time in an earlier analysis. The later analysis indicated that the majority of CMV-associated TCR beta chains appeared HLA-restricted.

Worth noting for this clone: Its matching antigen is unknown. At one of its ends the junction is not consistent with the germline gene, which may arise from a read error.

Germline V gives CDR1 ENHRY, CDR2 SYGVKD. This CDR3 is built from 16 residues. Primers: 60 Vbeta forward and 13 Jbeta reverse. Clones were read by immunoSEQ multiplex PCR, and TCRdb kept only the in-frame ones, dropping some. Of 180,000 or so clones listed, 76% were seen once; the top ten hold less than 2.5%. Sequences were obtained from PBMCs. The sequence came from a woman aged 25 to 39 in good health and CMV-seropositive. The chain joins TRBV10-3 to TRBJ2-7; possibly TRBD2 for D (5 bases). For the CDR3, the DNA is TGTGCCAGCAGTTACTTCGCGGGTGGCAGTTCCTACGAGCAGTACTTC. Translated: CASSYFAGGSSYEQYF.